The clone carrying this T cell receptor (beta chain) was seen just once. The primer mix had 60 Vbeta and 13 Jbeta primers. Assay used: immunoSEQ multiplex PCR; TCRdb lists only in-frame clones, some missing. The sample lists 150,000 to 200,000 clones; 79% were seen once. This CDR3 region has 15 residues. Deletions cut 5 bases from V and 5 bases from J, with 18 bases between. Germline CDR1 and CDR2: SGHNT and YENEEA. The data belong to a study of cytomegalovirus exposure and HLA in healthy donors. The sequenced material came from PBMCs. The origin of this receptor is a woman aged 25 to 39 in good health and CMV-seropositive. The V gene is TRBV11-3, the J gene TRBJ2-5; possibly TRBD1 for D (5 bases). This CDR3 is CASSNYKGPGETQYF. The CDR3 DNA sequence: TGTGCCAGCAGCAATTACAAGGGGCCAGGGGAGACCCAGTACTTC. Drawing the rest from reference TRBV11-3 and TRBJ2-5, the complete variable domain is EAGVVQSPRYKIIEKKQPVAFWCNPISGHNTLYWYLQNLGQGPELLIRYENEEAVDDSQLPKDRFSAERLKGVDSTLKIQPAELGDSAVYLCASSNYKGPGETQYFGPGTRLLVL.